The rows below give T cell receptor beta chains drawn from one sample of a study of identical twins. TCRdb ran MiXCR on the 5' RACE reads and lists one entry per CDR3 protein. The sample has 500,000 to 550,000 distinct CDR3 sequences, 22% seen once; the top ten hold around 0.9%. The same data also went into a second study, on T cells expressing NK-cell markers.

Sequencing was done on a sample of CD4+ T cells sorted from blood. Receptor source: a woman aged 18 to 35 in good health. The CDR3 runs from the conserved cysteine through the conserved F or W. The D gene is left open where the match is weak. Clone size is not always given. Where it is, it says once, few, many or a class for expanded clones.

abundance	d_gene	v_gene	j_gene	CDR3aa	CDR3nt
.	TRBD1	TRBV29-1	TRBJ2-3	CSVVGGQGQDTQYF	TGCAGCGTTGTTGGGGGACAGGGGCAAGATACGCAGTATTTT
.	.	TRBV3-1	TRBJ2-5	CASSPPPSETQYF	TGTGCCAGCAGCCCGCCCCCGAGTGAGACCCAGTACTTC
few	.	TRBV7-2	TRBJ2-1	CASSLRASYDNEQFF	TGTGCCAGCAGCTTAAGGGCTAGCTATGACAATGAGCAGTTCTTC
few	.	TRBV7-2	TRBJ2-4	CASSLQGNIQYF	TGTGCCAGCAGCTTGCAGGGTAACATTCAGTACTTC
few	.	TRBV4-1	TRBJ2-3	CASSQGRARGLHTDTQYF	TGCGCCAGCAGCCAAGGCCGAGCGCGGGGGCTACACACAGATACGCAGTATTTT
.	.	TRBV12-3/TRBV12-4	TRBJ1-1	CASSLRLPLTEAFF	TGTGCCAGCAGTTTGAGACTCCCCCTTACTGAAGCTTTCTTT
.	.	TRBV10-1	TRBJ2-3	CASSPLGRVATDTQYF	TGCGCCAGCAGTCCGCTTGGGAGAGTGGCCACAGATACGCAGTATTTT
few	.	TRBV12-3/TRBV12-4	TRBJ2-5	CASSFWGRDQETQYF	TGTGCCAGCAGTTTTTGGGGGAGAGATCAAGAGACCCAGTACTTC
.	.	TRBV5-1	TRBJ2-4	CASSPQPDKNIQYF	TGCGCCAGCAGCCCTCAACCGGACAAAAACATTCAGTACTTC
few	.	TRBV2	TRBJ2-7	CASTSGISYEQYF	TGTGCCAGCACCTCCGGGATCTCCTACGAGCAGTACTTC
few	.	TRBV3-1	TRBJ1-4	CASSHRGRGLFF	TGTGCCAGCAGCCATCGCGGGAGAGGACTGTTTTTT
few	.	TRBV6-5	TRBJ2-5	CASSALTSTQYF	TGTGCCAGCAGTGCCCTGACTAGTACCCAGTACTTC
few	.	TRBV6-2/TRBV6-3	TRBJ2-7	CASRFRTVPRDEQYF	TGTGCCAGCAGATTCCGGACAGTTCCTAGGGACGAGCAGTACTTC
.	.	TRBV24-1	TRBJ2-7	CATSLMQGRSYEQYF	TGTGCCACCAGTTTGATGCAGGGACGGTCCTACGAGCAGTACTTC
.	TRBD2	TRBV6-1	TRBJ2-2	CASSISGSIGELFF	TGTGCCAGCAGTATTAGCGGGAGTATCGGGGAGCTGTTTTTT
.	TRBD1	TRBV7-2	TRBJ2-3	CASSTTGHTDTQYF	TGTGCCAGCAGTACGACAGGGCACACAGATACGCAGTATTTT
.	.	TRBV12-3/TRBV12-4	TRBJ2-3	CASSLVSTQYF	TGTGCCAGCAGTTTAGTTTCTACGCAGTATTTT
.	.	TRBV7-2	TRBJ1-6	CASRGPLGNSPLHF	TGTGCCAGCAGGGGCCCATTGGGGAATTCACCCCTCCACTTT
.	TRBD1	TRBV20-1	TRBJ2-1	CRSTGPMVGEQFF	TGCAGGTCGACAGGGCCCATGGTTGGAGAGCAGTTCTTC
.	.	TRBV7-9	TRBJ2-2	CASSLGSGTAAGELFF	TGTGCCAGCAGCTTAGGAAGCGGGACAGCCGCCGGGGAGCTGTTTTTT
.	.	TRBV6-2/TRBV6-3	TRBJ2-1	CASSSRAYIDEQFF	TGTGCCAGCAGCAGCCGGGCCTATATAGATGAGCAGTTCTTC
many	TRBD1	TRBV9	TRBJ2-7	CASSPRDRGYEQYF	TGTGCCAGCAGCCCCCGGGACAGGGGCTACGAGCAGTACTTC
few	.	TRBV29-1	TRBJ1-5	CSVEVDGDQPQHF	TGCAGCGTTGAAGTAGATGGTGATCAGCCCCAGCATTTT
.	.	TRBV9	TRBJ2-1	CASSVAAESGNEQFF	TGTGCCAGCAGCGTAGCTGCGGAGTCCGGGAATGAGCAGTTCTTC